This T cell receptor (beta chain) was captured in a study of blood T cell repertoires in COVID-19. The overall study: From the United States, Italy and Spain came samples of acute and convalescent COVID-19. T cells, B-cell-depleted T cells, or PBMCs supplied cDNA or gDNA.

Germline lookup yields CDR1 KGHSH and CDR2 LQKENI. This CDR3 has 15 amino acids. Trimming took 2 bases from V and 1 from J, leaving 11 bases between them. Methods used by the authors: Reference gene primer amplification in the assay estimated nucleated cell counts. Repertoires were generated with immunoSEQ multiplex PCR, while TCRdb's copy carries only in-frame clones and drops some. V and J calls and clone size are as listed in that table; D and trimming were resolved from the DNA. The sample includes nearly 250,000 clones, roughly 85% seen only once; the top ten take 9.1%. Cohorts were based on clinical histories the participants reported.

Sequenced input: PBMCs or T cells enriched from blood (not recorded which). This clonotype was obtained from a woman in her forties or fifties with acute COVID-19. This rearrangement joins TRBV18 to TRBJ1-1; a possible D gene is TRBD1 (6 bases). The CDR3 nucleotides read TGTGCCAGCTCACCAGGACAGCGACAGAACACTGAAGCTTTCTTT. Its protein is CASSPGQRQNTEAFF.